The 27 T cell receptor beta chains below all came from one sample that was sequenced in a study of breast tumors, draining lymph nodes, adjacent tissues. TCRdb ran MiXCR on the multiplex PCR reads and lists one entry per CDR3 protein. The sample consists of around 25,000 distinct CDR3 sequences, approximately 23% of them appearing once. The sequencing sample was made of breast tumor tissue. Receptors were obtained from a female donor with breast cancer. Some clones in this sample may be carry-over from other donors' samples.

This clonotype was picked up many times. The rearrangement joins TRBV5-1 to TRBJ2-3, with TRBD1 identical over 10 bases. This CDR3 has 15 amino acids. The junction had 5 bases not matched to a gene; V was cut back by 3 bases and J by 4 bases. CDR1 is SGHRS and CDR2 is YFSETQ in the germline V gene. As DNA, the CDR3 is TGCGCCAGCAGCTCGGGACAGGGGTTTGCAGATACGCAGTATTTT. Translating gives CASSSGQGFADTQYF.

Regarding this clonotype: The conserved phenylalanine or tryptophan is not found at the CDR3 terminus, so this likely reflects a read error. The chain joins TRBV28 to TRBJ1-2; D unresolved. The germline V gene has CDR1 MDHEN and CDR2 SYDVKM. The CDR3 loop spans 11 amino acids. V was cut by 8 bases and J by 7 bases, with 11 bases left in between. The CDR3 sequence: CASGRQRGYTC. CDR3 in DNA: TGTGCCAGCGGGAGACAACGTGGCTACACCTGC.

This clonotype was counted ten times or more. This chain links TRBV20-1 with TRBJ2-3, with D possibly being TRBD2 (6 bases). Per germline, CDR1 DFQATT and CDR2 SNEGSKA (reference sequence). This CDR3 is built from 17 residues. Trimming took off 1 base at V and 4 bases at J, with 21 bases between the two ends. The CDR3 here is CSARVWAGTPIADTQYF. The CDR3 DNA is TGCAGTGCTAGAGTGTGGGCGGGGACCCCGATCGCAGATACGCAGTATTTT.

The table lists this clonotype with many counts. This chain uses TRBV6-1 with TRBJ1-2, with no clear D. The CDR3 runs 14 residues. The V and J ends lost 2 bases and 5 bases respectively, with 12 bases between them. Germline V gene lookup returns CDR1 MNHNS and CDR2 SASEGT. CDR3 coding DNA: TGTGCCAGCAGTGAATTGGGTCGTTGGTATGGCTACACCTTC. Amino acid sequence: CASSELGRWYGYTF.

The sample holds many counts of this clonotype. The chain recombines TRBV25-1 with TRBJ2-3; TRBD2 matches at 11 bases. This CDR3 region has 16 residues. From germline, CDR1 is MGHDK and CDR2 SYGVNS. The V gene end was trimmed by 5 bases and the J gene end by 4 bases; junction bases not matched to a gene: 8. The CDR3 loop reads CASSNLAGGFADTQYF. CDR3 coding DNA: TGTGCCAGCAGTAACCTAGCGGGAGGATTTGCAGATACGCAGTATTTT.

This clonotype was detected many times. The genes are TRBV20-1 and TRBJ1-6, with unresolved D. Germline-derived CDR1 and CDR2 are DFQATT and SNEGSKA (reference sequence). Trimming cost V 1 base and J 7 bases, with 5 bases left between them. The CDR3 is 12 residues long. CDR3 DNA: TGCAGTGCTAGAGCCTCCAATTCACCCCTCCACTTT. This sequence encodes CSARASNSPLHF.

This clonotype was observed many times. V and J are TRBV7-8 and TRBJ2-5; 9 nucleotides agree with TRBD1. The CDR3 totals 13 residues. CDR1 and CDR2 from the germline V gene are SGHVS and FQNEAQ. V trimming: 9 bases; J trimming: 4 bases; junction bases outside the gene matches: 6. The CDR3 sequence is CASTGGGRETQYF. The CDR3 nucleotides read TGTGCCAGTACAGGGGGCGGGAGAGAGACCCAGTACTTC. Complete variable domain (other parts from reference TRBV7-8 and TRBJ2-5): GAGVSQSPRYKVAKRGQDVALRCDPISGHVSLFWYQQALGQGPEFLTYFQNEAQLDKSGLPSDRFFAERPEGSVSTLKIQRTQQEDSAVYLCASTGGGRETQYFGPGTRLLVL.

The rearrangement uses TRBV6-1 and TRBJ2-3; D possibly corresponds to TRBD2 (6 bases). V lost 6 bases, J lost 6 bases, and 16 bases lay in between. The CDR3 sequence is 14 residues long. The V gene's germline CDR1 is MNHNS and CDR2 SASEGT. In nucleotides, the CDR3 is TGTGCCAGCAGGTGGGCGGGGATGAGGGATACGCAGTATTTT. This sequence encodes CASRWAGMRDTQYF.

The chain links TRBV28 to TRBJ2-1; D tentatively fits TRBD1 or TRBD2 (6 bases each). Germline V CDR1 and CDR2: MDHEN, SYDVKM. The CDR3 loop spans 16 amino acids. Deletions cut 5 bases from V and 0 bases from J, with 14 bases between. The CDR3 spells CASSLGGLHSYNEQFF. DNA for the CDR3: TGTGCCAGCAGTCTGGGGGGCCTCCACTCCTACAATGAGCAGTTCTTC.

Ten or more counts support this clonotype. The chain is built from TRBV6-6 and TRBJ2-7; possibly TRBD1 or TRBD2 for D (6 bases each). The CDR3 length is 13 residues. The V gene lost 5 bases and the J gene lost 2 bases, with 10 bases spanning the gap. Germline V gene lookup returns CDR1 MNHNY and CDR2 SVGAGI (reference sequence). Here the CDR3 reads CASSAGQAYEQYF. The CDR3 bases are TGTGCCAGCAGTGCGGGACAAGCCTACGAGCAGTACTTC.

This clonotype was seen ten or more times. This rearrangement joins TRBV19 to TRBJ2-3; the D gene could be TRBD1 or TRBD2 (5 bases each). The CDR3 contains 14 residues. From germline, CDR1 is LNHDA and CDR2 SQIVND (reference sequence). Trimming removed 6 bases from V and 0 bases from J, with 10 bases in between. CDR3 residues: CASSRRDSTDTQYF. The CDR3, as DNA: TGTGCCAGTAGCCGACGGGACAGCACAGATACGCAGTATTTT.

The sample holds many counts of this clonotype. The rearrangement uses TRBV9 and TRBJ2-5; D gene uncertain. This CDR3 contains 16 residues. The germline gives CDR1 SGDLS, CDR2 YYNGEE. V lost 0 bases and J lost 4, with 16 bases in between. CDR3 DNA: TGTGCCAGCAGCGTAGACCCGGGCTCTGCCGCAGAGACCCAGTACTTC. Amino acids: CASSVDPGSAAETQYF.

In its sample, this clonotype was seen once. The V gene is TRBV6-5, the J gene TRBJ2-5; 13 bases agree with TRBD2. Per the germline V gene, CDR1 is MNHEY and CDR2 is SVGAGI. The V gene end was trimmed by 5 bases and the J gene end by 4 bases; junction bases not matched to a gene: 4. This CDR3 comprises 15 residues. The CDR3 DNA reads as TGTGCCAGCAGTCCGCGGACTAGCGGGAGAGAGACCCAGTACTTC. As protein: CASSPRTSGRETQYF.

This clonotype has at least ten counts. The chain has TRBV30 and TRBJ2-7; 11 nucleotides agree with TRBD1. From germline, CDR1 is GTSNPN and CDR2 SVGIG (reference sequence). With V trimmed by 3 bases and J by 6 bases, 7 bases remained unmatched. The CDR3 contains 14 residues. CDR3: CAWSRGQGVFEQYF. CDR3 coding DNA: TGTGCCTGGAGCCGGGGACAGGGGGTATTCGAGCAGTACTTC. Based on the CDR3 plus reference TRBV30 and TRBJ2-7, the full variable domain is SQTIHQWPATLVQPVGSPLSLECTVEGTSNPNLYWYRQAAGRGLQLLFYSVGIGQISSEVPQNLSASRPQDRQFILSSKKLLLSDSGFYLCAWSRGQGVFEQYFGPGTRLTVT.

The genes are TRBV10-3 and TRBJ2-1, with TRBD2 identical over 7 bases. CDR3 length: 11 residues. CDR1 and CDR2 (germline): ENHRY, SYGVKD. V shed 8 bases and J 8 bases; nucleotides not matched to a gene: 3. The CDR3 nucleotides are TGTGCCATCGGGAGGGGCGATGAGCAGTTCTTC. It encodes CAIGRGDEQFF.

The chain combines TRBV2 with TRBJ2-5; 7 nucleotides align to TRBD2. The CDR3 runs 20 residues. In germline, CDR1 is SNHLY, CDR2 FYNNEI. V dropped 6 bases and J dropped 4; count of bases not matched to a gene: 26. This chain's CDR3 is CASSRLEGSGTHKPGETQYF. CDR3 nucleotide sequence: TGTGCCAGCAGCCGCTTGGAGGGGAGCGGGACTCACAAACCCGGAGAGACCCAGTACTTC.

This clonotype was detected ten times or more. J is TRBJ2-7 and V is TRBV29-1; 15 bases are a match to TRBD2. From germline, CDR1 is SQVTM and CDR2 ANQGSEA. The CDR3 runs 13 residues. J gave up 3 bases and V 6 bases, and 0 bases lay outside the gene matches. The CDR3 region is CSVGLAGGYEQYF. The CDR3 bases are TGCAGCGTGGGACTAGCGGGGGGCTACGAGCAGTACTTC.

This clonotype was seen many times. As DNA, the CDR3 is TGTGCCAGCAGTACACAGCGGGAGTGGACCCAGTACTTC. The encoded protein is CASSTQREWTQYF. V gene TRBV2 combines with J gene TRBJ2-5; 8 bases are shared with TRBD2. CDR1 is SNHLY and CDR2 is FYNNEI in the germline V gene. This CDR3 comprises 13 residues. V lost 5 bases to trimming and J lost 7 bases; unmatched junction nucleotides: 6.

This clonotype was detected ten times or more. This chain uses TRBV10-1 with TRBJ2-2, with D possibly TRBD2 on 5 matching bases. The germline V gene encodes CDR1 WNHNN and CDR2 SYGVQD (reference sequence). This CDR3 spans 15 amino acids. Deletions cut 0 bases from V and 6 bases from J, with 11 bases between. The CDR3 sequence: CASSESVAGAGELFF. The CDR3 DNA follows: TGCGCCAGCAGTGAGTCGGTAGCCGGGGCCGGGGAGCTGTTTTTT.

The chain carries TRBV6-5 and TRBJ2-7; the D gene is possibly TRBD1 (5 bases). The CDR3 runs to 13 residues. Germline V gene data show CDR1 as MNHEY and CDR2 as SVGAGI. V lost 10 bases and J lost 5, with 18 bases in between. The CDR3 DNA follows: TGTGCCACCTCGGACACAAGTCCTAACGAGCAGTACTTC. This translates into CATSDTSPNEQYF.

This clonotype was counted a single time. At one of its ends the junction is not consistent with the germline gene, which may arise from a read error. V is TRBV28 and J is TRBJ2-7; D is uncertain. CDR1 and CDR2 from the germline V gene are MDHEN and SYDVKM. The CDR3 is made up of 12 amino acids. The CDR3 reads CASSPFPREPCF. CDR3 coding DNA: TGTGCCAGCAGTCCCTTCCCCCGCGAGCCGTGCTTC.

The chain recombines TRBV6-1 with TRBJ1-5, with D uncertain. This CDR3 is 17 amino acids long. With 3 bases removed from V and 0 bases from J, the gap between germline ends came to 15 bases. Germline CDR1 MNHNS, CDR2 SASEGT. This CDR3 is CASSDSAGLYSNQPQHF. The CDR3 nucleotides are TGTGCCAGCAGTGATAGCGCCGGACTGTATAGCAATCAGCCCCAGCATTTT.

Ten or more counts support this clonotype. This CDR3 is CASSPQGGPQETQYF. The CDR3 coding sequence is TGTGCCAGCTCACCACAGGGGGGGCCCCAAGAGACCCAGTACTTC. This sequence joins TRBV18 and TRBJ2-5; D is perhaps TRBD2 (7 bases). The V end was cut by 1 base, the J end by 1 base, with 10 bases between. The CDR3 length is 15 residues. Germline V lookup: CDR1 KGHSH, CDR2 LQKENI.

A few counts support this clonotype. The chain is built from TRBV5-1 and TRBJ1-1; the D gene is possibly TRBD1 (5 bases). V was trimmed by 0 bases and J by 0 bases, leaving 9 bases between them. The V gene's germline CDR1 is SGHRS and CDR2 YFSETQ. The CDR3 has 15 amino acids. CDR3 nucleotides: TGCGCCAGCAGCTTGGCTGGACACTTGAACACTGAAGCTTTCTTT. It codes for CASSLAGHLNTEAFF.

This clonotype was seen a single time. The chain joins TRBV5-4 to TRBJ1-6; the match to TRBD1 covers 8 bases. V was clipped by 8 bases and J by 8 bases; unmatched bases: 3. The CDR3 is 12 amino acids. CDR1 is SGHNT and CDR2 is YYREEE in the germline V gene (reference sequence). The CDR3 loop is CARDRADSPLHF. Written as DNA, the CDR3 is TGTGCCAGGGACAGGGCGGATTCACCCCTCCACTTT. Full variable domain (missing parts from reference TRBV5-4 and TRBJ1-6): ETGVTQSPTHLIKTRGQQVTLRCSSQSGHNTVSWYQQALGQGPQFIFQYYREEENGRGNFPPRFSGLQFPNYSSELNVNALELDDSALYLCARDRADSPLHFGNGTRLTVT.

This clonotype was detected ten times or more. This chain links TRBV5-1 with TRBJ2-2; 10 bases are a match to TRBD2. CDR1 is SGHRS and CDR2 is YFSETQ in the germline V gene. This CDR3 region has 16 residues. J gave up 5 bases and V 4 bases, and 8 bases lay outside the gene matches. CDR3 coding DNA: TGCGCCAGCAGCACCCAAGCGGGAGGGCCTACCGGGGAGCTGTTTTTT. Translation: CASSTQAGGPTGELFF. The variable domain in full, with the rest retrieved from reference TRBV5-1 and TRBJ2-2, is KAGVTQTPRYLIKTRGQQVTLSCSPISGHRSVSWYQQTPGQGLQFLFEYFSETQRNKGNFPGRFSGRQFSNSRSEMNVSTLELGDSALYLCASSTQAGGPTGELFFGEGSRLTVL.

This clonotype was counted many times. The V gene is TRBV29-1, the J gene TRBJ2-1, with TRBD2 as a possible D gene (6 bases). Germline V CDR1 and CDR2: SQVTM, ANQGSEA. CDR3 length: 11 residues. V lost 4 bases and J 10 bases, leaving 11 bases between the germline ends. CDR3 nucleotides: TGCAGCGTTGTCGGGGGATCCGAGCAGTTCTTC. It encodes CSVVGGSEQFF.